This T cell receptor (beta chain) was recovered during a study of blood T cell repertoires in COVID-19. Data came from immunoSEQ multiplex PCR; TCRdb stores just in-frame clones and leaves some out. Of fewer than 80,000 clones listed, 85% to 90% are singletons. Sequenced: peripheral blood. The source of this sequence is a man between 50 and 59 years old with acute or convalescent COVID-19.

CDR3 nucleotides: TGTGCCAGCAGCTTGGTCCAACTTAATGAGCAGTTCTTC. Its translation: CASSLVQLNEQFF. The chain couples TRBV5-5 to TRBJ2-1, with D unresolved. In germline, CDR1 is SGHKS, CDR2 YYEKEE (reference sequence). V was clipped by 0 bases and J by 7 bases, with 8 bases between them. The CDR3 has 13 residues.